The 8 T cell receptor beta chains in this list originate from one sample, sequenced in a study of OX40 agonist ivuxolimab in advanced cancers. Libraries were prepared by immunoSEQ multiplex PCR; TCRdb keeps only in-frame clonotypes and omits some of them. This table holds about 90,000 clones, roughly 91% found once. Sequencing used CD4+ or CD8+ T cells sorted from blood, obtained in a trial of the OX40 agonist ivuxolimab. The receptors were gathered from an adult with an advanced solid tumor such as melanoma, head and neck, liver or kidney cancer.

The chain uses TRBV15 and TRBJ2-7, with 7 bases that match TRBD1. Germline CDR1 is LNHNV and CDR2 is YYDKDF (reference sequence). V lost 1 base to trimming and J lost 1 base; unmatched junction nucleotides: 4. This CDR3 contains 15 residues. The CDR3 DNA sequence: TGTGCCACCAGCAGAGGGGACAGCGATTCCTACGAGCAGTACTTC. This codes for CATSRGDSDSYEQYF.

CDR3 residues: CASKNNRANTEAFF. The CDR3 DNA is TGTGCCAGCAAAAATAACAGGGCGAACACTGAAGCTTTCTTT. The V and J genes are TRBV2 and TRBJ1-1, with D tentatively TRBD1 (6 bases). This CDR3 contains 14 residues. The germline V and J ends were trimmed by 7 bases and 1 base, with 13 bases remaining between them. Germline V gene data show CDR1 as SNHLY and CDR2 as FYNNEI.

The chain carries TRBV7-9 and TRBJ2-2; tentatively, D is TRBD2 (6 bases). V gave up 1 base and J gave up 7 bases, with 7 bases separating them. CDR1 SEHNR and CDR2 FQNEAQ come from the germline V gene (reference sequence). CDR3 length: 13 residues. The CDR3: CASSLEGLGELFF. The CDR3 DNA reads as TGTGCCAGCAGCTTAGAGGGACTCGGGGAGCTGTTTTTT.

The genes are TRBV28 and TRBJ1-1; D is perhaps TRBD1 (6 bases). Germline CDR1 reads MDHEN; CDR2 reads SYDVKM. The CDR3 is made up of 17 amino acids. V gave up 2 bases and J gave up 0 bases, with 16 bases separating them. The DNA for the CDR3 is TGTGCCAGCAGTTTAGGTTTGGGGGCTCTGTTGAACACTGAAGCTTTCTTT. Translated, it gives CASSLGLGALLNTEAFF. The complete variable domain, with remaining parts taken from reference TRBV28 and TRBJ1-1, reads DVKVTQSSRYLVKRTGEKVFLECVQDMDHENMFWYRQDPGLGLRLIYFSYDVKMKEKGDIPEGYSVSREKKERFSLILESASTNQTSMYLCASSLGLGALLNTEAFFGQGTRLTVV.

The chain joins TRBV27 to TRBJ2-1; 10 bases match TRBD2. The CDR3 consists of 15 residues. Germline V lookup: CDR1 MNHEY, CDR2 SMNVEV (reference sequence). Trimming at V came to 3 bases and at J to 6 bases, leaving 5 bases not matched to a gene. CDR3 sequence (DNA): TGTGCCAGCAGTTTGAGACTAGCGGGCCGCAATGAGCAGTTCTTC. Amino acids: CASSLRLAGRNEQFF.

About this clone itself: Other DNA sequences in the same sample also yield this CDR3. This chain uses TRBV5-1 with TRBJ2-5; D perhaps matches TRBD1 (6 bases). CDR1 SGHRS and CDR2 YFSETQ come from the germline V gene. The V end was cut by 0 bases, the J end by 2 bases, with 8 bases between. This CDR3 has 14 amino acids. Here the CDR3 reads CASSLGGPQETQYF. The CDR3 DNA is TGCGCCAGCAGCTTGGGGGGGCCGCAAGAGACCCAGTACTTC.

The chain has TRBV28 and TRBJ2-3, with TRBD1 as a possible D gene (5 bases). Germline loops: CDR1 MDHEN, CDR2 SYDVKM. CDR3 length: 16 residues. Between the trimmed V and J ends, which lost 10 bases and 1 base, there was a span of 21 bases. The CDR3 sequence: CAIQGADLRRTDTQYF. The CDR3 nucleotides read TGTGCCATCCAAGGGGCAGACTTACGACGCACAGATACGCAGTATTTT.

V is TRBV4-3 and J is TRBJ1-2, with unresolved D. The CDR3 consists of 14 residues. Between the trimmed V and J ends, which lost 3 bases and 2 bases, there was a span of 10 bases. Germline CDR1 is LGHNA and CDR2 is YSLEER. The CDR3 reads CASSQATSNYGYTF. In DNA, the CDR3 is TGCGCCAGCAGCCAGGCGACATCCAACTATGGCTACACCTTC.